The T cell receptor beta chain described here comes from a study of blood T cells in healthy people across ages. This CDR3 has 16 amino acids. The germline V gene encodes CDR1 MNHEY and CDR2 SVGEGT. A J-beta primer mix and a sample-barcoded 5' primer were used in a second PCR of roughly 6 to 12 cycles. Each cDNA was tagged by a template-switch adaptor containing 12 random nucleotides. Each sample provided no less than 2.5 million CDR3-containing paired-end reads. MiXCR was run by TCRdb on the 5' RACE reads, yielding one entry per CDR3 protein. This table has 380,000 or so distinct CDR3 sequences, more than 45% appearing once. About this clonotype: Its specificity is unknown. The junction and the germline gene differ at one end; a read error may be behind it.

Findings and limits, study-wide: Long-lived donors had more naive CD4+ cells and higher diversity than aged donors.

The TCR sequence derives from a man aged 55-75 years in good health. Source material: blood. The V and J genes are TRBV6-2 or TRBV6-3 and TRBJ2-1, with TRBD2 matching over 7 bases. Here the CDR3 reads CASSFLSRESHNEQFF. DNA of the CDR3: TGTGCTAGCAGTTTCCTCTCGCGGGAGTCACACAATGAGCAGTTCTTC.